Given below is one TCR beta chain in context. What this receptor recognizes is not known. No base-level quality is on record; no much larger clone is a single base apart. For TCR beta library preparation, around 1.9 micrograms of genomic DNA were extracted from the cryopreserved PBMCs. Longitudinal blood samples from CLL patients receiving ibrutinib monotherapy were subjected to high-throughput TCR beta sequencing. The patients took part in an open-label, single-center phase 2 trial of ibrutinib monotherapy. Spanning cysteine to phenylalanine, the CDR3 consists of 16 amino acids. Only the CDR3 part of the read is kept: 48 bases, read in frame from the first base. The junction shows trimming of 3 bases on V and 9 bases on J, and the gene matches do not reach 8 bases of it. CDR1 MNHEY and CDR2 SMNVEV were looked up in the germline V gene (reference sequence). This record comes from a study of cytotoxic CD8 clonotypes in ibrutinib-treated CLL (dated by TCRdb to the early 2020s). At the level of the whole study: The cohort included some 14 treatment-naive and roughly 10 relapsed/refractory patients; roughly 17 were IGHV unmutated. Responses were partial in 25 or so patients and complete in 2; after median about 5.5 years follow-up, about 14 stayed in remission and about twelve progressed. Response samples were obtained after a median of around 11 months of treatment, with a range of roughly 6 to 40 months. An average of about 260,000 productive templates and some 100,000 productive rearrangements was obtained per sample. Longitudinal samples were obtainable from about 30% of the roughly 86 participants in the trial. Cryopreserved peripheral blood mononuclear cells were obtained before treatment, at response, and at either sustained remission or disease progression.

Study-wide conclusions, independent of this receptor: Public clonotypes were found to be uncommon and were observed to contract or remain stable during treatment; the increase in clonality was shown to reflect expansion of private clonotypes at ibrutinib response. Sustained-remission and progressing patients did not have matched sampling times, and lymph node repertoires were not examined. Clonality rose at ibrutinib response, remained stable during sustained remission, and dropped back toward baseline at progression. Baseline clonality exceeded that of age-matched healthy donors and correlated strongly with circulating CD8+ T-cell counts.

The goal of deep resolution MiSeq sequencing was a depth between 1 in 1 million and 1 in 200,000 T cells, and coverage averaged 10x per clonotype. The immunoSEQ hsTCRB Kit was used to generate TCR beta libraries. For the original study's pipeline: The data were analyzed with ImmunoSEQ Analyzer and ImmunoSEQ Data Assistant, and V, D and J gene assignments followed IMGT definitions. Clonality, which ranges from 0 to 1, was calculated as one minus the normalized Shannon entropy of productive rearrangement frequencies. Public clonotype analysis was restricted to overrepresented clonotypes comprising at least 0.05% of each patient's repertoire. Approximately 14 age-matched healthy donor repertoires from immuneACCESS were used as controls for clonality. This is the immuneACCESS table as TCRdb keeps it, with only in-frame sequences that have V and J called. A part of the clones is gone; compared with another copy, unresolved V genes explain less than half, and the rest is unexplained. D and trimming were read from the DNA, whereas the V and J calls and clone size are those reported in that table. The sample records fewer than 100,000 clones, 86% of which are singletons. The ten biggest clones cover around 5% of the sample.

This TCR derives from a human donor with chronic lymphocytic leukemia. The receptor chain draws on TRBV27 and TRBJ2-3; 14 nucleotides in the junction match TRBD2. The sample here was PBMCs, taken before ibrutinib treatment. CDR3 protein: CASSFFGLAGGRTQYF. The nucleotides are TGTGCCAGCAGTTTCTTTGGACTAGCGGGAGGAAGAACGCAGTATTTT.